The 27 T cell receptor beta chains below all came from one sample that was sequenced in a study of T cells in Graves' hyperthyroidism and ophthalmopathy. The investigators amplified TCR beta CDR3 regions from RNA transcripts. The HTBI primer set drove a first-round RT-PCR of the TCR CDR3. TCRdb fed the multiplex PCR reads into MiXCR, producing one record per CDR3 protein. The sample lists fewer than 700,000 distinct CDR3 sequences, about 15% occurring once. Sequenced input: blood. The receptors derive from a woman younger than 30 with Graves' ophthalmopathy.

This sequence joins TRBV19 and TRBJ2-2; D gene ambiguous. Germline V lookup: CDR1 LNHDA, CDR2 SQIVND (reference sequence). V was cut by 0 bases and J by 4 bases, with 3 bases left in between. There are 13 residues in the CDR3. In DNA, the CDR3 is TGTGCCAGTAGTATAGAGGGCACCGGGGAGCTGTTTTTT. Its protein product is CASSIEGTGELFF.

Notes on this clonotype: The junction departs from the called germline gene at one end, perhaps through a read error. The chain employs TRBV20-1 and TRBJ2-1; D possibly corresponds to TRBD2 (6 bases). The CDR3 runs to 14 residues. Germline V gives CDR1 DFQATT, CDR2 SNEGSKA (reference sequence). Here the CDR3 reads CSARGTWFYNEQFF. DNA for the CDR3: TGCAGTGCAAGAGGGACTTGGTTCTACAATGAGCAGTTCTTC.

This clonotype showed up many times. The chain has TRBV2 and TRBJ1-5; D is ambiguous. The CDR3 runs to 16 residues. CDR1 SNHLY and CDR2 FYNNEI come from the germline V gene. Between the trimmed V and J ends, which lost 6 bases and 0 bases, there was a span of 15 bases. This CDR3 reads CASSAPGLLSNQPQHF. The CDR3 region has the DNA TGTGCCAGCAGCGCACCCGGCCTCCTTAGCAATCAGCCCCAGCATTTT.

This clonotype was seen at least ten times. This rearrangement joins TRBV2 to TRBJ1-1, with D unresolved. From germline, CDR1 is SNHLY and CDR2 FYNNEI. The CDR3 covers 13 residues. V was pared by 6 bases and J by 4 bases, with 12 bases between. CDR3 in amino acids: CASSRSESTEAFF. The CDR3 DNA follows: TGTGCCAGCAGCCGCTCGGAGAGCACTGAAGCTTTCTTT.

This clonotype came up many times. V usage is TRBV29-1 and J usage is TRBJ2-5, with unresolved D. CDR1 SQVTM and CDR2 ANQGSEA come from the germline V gene. The V and J ends lost 2 bases and 0 bases respectively, with 16 bases between them. CDR3 length: 16 residues. DNA for the CDR3: TGCAGCGTTGAACTATCGGGTCGGGTGGACCAAGAGACCCAGTACTTC. This encodes CSVELSGRVDQETQYF. The variable domain in full, with the rest retrieved from reference TRBV29-1 and TRBJ2-5, is SAVISQKPSRDICQRGTSLTIQCQVDSQVTMMFWYRQQPGQSLTLIATANQGSEATYESGFVIDKFPISRPNLTFSTLTVSNMSPEDSSIYLCSVELSGRVDQETQYFGPGTRLLVL.

This clonotype has only a few counts. The V and J genes are TRBV28 and TRBJ1-2; D not resolved. The CDR3 has 15 amino acids. The germline V and J ends were trimmed by 2 bases and 8 bases, with 18 bases remaining between them. Germline V gives CDR1 MDHEN, CDR2 SYDVKM. This CDR3 reads CASSLTRVRVGGYTF. In DNA form, the CDR3 reads TGTGCCAGCAGTTTAACCCGTGTACGGGTAGGAGGCTACACCTTC.

This clonotype has ten or more counts. The gene calls are TRBV6-5 and TRBJ1-1; 7 bases fit TRBD1. This CDR3 has 16 residues. The V and J ends lost 1 base and 2 bases, in that order; junction bases with no gene match: 7. Germline CDR1 is MNHEY and CDR2 is SVGAGI. The CDR3 DNA sequence: TGTGCCAGCAGTTACTGGCCAGGGACAGCTAACACTGAAGCTTTCTTT. Translating it yields CASSYWPGTANTEAFF.

The genes are TRBV7-6 and TRBJ1-4; D is unresolved. Between the trimmed V and J ends, which lost 2 bases and 10 bases, there was a span of 14 bases. The CDR3 extends over 14 amino acids. Germline V gives CDR1 SGHVS, CDR2 FNYEAQ. Written as DNA, the CDR3 is TGTGCCAGCAGCTTAAAGGGCGGGGAGGGAAAACTGTTTTTT. Amino acids: CASSLKGGEGKLFF.

DNA for the CDR3: TGCGCCAGCAGCTTGTTCGGATATGGGGGCGACAATGAGCAGTTCTTC. Amino acids: CASSLFGYGGDNEQFF. The chain has TRBV5-1 and TRBJ2-1; D is possibly TRBD1 (6 bases). Trimming removed 1 base at V and 5 bases at J, with 16 bases between. CDR3 length equals 16 residues. Looked up from germline, CDR1 is SGHRS and CDR2 is YFSETQ.

V usage is TRBV20-1 and J usage is TRBJ2-1, with 8 bases aligning to TRBD1. Per germline, CDR1 DFQATT and CDR2 SNEGSKA (reference sequence). Trimming cost V 4 bases and J 7 bases; bases outside gene matches: 6. This CDR3 has 13 residues. The CDR3, as DNA: TGCAGTGCTACCTGGACAGGGAGAAATGAGCAGTTCTTC. Translation gives CSATWTGRNEQFF.

This clonotype was counted a few times. This may stem from a read error, because a much larger clone lies one nucleotide away. The chain recombines TRBV5-6 with TRBJ2-5; unclear D gene. Germline V gene data show CDR1 as SGHDT and CDR2 as YYEEEE. The CDR3 runs 12 residues. CDR3: CTSSLAQETQYF. The CDR3 DNA reads TGTACCAGCAGCTTGGCACAAGAGACCCAGTACTTC.

The rearrangement links TRBV20-1 to TRBJ2-7, with D tentatively TRBD2 (5 bases). From germline, CDR1 is DFQATT and CDR2 SNEGSKA (reference sequence). V lost 0 bases, J lost 7 bases, and 10 bases lay in between. The CDR3 covers 12 residues. The CDR3 region has the DNA TGCAGTGCTAGAGATGGCGGAGGTGAGCAGTACTTC. It encodes CSARDGGGEQYF.

This sequence joins TRBV6-1 and TRBJ2-1, with D maybe TRBD2 (6 bases). Trimming removed 7 bases from V and 4 bases from J, with 20 bases in between. The CDR3 extends over 16 amino acids. Germline V gene lookup returns CDR1 MNHNS and CDR2 SASEGT. Written as DNA, the CDR3 is TGTGCCAGCACCCCTGGGGGGAAGAAACTTTACAATGAGCAGTTCTTC. Its translation: CASTPGGKKLYNEQFF.

This clonotype was seen repeatedly, ten times or more. The chain has TRBV29-1 and TRBJ2-7; the D gene is possibly TRBD1 (5 bases). The CDR3 contains 15 residues. V was cut by 2 bases and J by 1 base, with 15 bases left in between. Germline V lookup: CDR1 SQVTM, CDR2 ANQGSEA. The CDR3 reads CSVEKQVLLSYEQYF. DNA of the CDR3: TGCAGCGTTGAAAAACAGGTCCTCCTATCCTACGAGCAGTACTTC.

Many counts were recorded for this clonotype. The chain links TRBV20-1 to TRBJ2-7; 10 nucleotides match TRBD1. V lost 6 bases, J lost 6 bases, and 11 bases stayed unmatched. This CDR3 comprises 14 residues. Germline V gives CDR1 DFQATT, CDR2 SNEGSKA (reference sequence). The CDR3 is CSATHGTGASEQYF. CDR3 sequence (DNA): TGCAGTGCCACCCACGGGACAGGGGCTTCCGAGCAGTACTTC.

This clonotype was counted ten times or more. This chain links TRBV28 with TRBJ1-1; tentatively, D is TRBD1 (5 bases). The CDR3 spans 14 residues. V was shortened by 2 bases and J by 1 base, with 8 bases between the two germline ends. The germline V gene has CDR1 MDHEN and CDR2 SYDVKM. CDR3 region: CASSLPTENTEAFF. The CDR3 coding sequence is TGTGCCAGCAGTTTACCGACAGAGAACACTGAAGCTTTCTTT.

This clonotype has just a few counts. The rearrangement uses TRBV6-5 and TRBJ1-2; D is unresolved. The V end lost 0 bases, the J end lost 4 bases, and 9 bases lay between the germline ends. The CDR3 sequence is 14 residues long. Germline values: CDR1 MNHEY, CDR2 SVGAGI. This chain's CDR3 is CASSYSLRPYGYTF. As DNA, the CDR3 is TGTGCCAGCAGTTACTCTCTCCGCCCCTATGGCTACACCTTC.

This clonotype appeared many times. V usage is TRBV7-9 and J usage is TRBJ1-1; 7 bases agree with TRBD1. The V gene's germline CDR1 is SEHNR and CDR2 FQNEAQ (reference sequence). CDR3 size: 16 residues. The V segment lost 3 bases and the J segment 0 bases; nucleotides outside the gene matches: 7. The CDR3 nucleotides read TGTGCCAGCAGCTTCGGACAGGCGTTTATGAACACTGAAGCTTTCTTT. This encodes CASSFGQAFMNTEAFF.

This clonotype was recorded many times. The rearrangement uses TRBV28 and TRBJ1-4, with D unresolved. CDR1 and CDR2 from the germline V gene are MDHEN and SYDVKM. Trimming left V 7 bases short and J 3 bases short, with 12 bases between. CDR3 length equals 14 residues. As DNA, the CDR3 is TGTGCCAGCACCTTCGTAGGCCCTAATGAAAAACTGTTTTTT. Translated: CASTFVGPNEKLFF.

This chain joins TRBV27 and TRBJ2-2; 11 nucleotides agree with TRBD1. Germline V gene sequence: CDR1 MNHEY, CDR2 SMNVEV (reference sequence). The CDR3 has 15 amino acids. The V gene end was trimmed by 8 bases and the J gene end by 5 bases; junction bases not matched to a gene: 7. Here the CDR3 reads CASGAGTGGTGELFF. The DNA for the CDR3 is TGTGCCAGCGGTGCAGGGACAGGGGGGACCGGGGAGCTGTTTTTT.

This clonotype was detected only a few times. The chain links TRBV27 to TRBJ2-7; the D gene is possibly TRBD2 (5 bases). The CDR3 consists of 13 residues. From germline, CDR1 is MNHEY and CDR2 SMNVEV (reference sequence). Trimming left V 0 bases short and J 5 bases short, with 8 bases between. CDR3 protein: CASSLSAGNEQYF. In DNA, the CDR3 is TGTGCCAGCAGTTTATCAGCCGGGAACGAGCAGTACTTC.

The genes are TRBV28 and TRBJ2-2; no reliable D call. Trimming stripped 8 bases from V and 4 bases from J, with 8 bases between. This CDR3 contains 12 residues. CDR1 MDHEN and CDR2 SYDVKM come from the germline V gene. CDR3 coding DNA: TGTGCCAGCGTTGGGGTCACCGGGGAGCTGTTTTTT. This sequence encodes CASVGVTGELFF.

V is TRBV2 and J is TRBJ2-5; D remains ambiguous. The CDR3 has 12 amino acids. The germline gives CDR1 SNHLY, CDR2 FYNNEI. Trimming shortened V by 7 bases and J by 5 bases, and 11 bases separated the two germline ends. Here the CDR3 reads CASISKGETQYF. DNA of the CDR3: TGTGCCAGCATATCTAAAGGGGAGACCCAGTACTTC.

The chain couples TRBV28 to TRBJ1-1, with D possibly matching TRBD1 (5 bases). Germline-derived CDR1 and CDR2 are MDHEN and SYDVKM. This CDR3 contains 12 residues. Trimming removed 8 bases at V and 4 bases at J, with 11 bases between. The CDR3 nucleotides read TGTGCCAGCGGGGGGAGGAGCACTGAAGCTTTCTTT. Its translation is CASGGRSTEAFF.

The rearrangement links TRBV20-1 to TRBJ2-2; perhaps TRBD2 as D (6 bases). The CDR3 is 17 amino acids. The V end was cut by 0 bases, the J end by 4 bases, with 18 bases between. Looked up from germline, CDR1 is DFQATT and CDR2 is SNEGSKA (reference sequence). Here the CDR3 DNA reads TGCAGTGCTAGAGATGGTTGGGGCGGGATTGGCACCGGGGAGCTGTTTTTT. Its translation is CSARDGWGGIGTGELFF.

This clonotype has ten or more counts. The J gene is TRBJ2-7, the V gene TRBV11-1, with 11 bases lining up with TRBD2. Looked up from germline, CDR1 is SGHAT and CDR2 is FQDESV (reference sequence). With V trimmed by 5 bases and J by 3 bases, 6 bases remained unmatched. The CDR3 length is 15 residues. The CDR3 spells CASSGGTSGFYEQYF. The CDR3 coding sequence is TGTGCCAGCAGCGGAGGGACTAGCGGATTCTACGAGCAGTACTTC.

This clonotype occurred a few times. The chain uses TRBV2 and TRBJ1-5, with a weak D call TRBD1 (6 bases). There are 15 residues in the CDR3. V gave up 6 bases and J gave up 6 bases, with 18 bases separating them. Germline lookup yields CDR1 SNHLY and CDR2 FYNNEI. CDR3 coding DNA: TGTGCCAGCAGCCCCCTCAAGGGGGGCCCTCAGCCCCAGCATTTT. Its translation: CASSPLKGGPQPQHF.